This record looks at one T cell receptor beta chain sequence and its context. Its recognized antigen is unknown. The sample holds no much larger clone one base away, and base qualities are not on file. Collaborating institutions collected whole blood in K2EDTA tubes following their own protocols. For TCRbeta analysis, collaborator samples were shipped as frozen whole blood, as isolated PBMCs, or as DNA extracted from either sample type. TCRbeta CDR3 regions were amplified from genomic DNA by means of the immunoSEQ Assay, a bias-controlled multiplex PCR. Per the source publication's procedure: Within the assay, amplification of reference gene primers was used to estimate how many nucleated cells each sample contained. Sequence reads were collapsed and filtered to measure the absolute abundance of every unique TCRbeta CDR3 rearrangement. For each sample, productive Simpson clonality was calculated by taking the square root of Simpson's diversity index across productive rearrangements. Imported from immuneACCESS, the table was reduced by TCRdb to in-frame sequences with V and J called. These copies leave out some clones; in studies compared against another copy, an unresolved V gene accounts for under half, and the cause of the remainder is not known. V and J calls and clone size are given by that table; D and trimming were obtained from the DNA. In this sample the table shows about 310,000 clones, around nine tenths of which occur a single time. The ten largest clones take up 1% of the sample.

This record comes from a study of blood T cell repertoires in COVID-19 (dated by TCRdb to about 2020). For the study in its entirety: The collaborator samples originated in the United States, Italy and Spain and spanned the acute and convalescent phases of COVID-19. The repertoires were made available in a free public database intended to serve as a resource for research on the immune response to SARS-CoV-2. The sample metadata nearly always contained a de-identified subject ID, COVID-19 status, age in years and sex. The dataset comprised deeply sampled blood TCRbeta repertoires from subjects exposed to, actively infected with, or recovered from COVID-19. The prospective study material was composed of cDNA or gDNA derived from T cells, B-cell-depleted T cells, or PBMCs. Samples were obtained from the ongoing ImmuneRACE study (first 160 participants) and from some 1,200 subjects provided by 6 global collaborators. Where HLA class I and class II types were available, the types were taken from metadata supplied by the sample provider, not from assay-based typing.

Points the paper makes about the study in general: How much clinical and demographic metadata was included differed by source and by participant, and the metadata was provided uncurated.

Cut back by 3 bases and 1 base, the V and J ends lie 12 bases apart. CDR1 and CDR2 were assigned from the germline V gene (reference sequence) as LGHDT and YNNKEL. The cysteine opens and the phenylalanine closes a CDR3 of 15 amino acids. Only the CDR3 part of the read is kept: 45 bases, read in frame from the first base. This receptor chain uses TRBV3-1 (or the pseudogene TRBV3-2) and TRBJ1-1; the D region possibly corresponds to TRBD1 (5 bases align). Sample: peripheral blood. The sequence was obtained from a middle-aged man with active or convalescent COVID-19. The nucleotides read TGTGCCAGCAGCCATTATGCAGGGAAGAACACTGAAGCTTTCTTT. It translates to CASSHYAGKNTEAFF.